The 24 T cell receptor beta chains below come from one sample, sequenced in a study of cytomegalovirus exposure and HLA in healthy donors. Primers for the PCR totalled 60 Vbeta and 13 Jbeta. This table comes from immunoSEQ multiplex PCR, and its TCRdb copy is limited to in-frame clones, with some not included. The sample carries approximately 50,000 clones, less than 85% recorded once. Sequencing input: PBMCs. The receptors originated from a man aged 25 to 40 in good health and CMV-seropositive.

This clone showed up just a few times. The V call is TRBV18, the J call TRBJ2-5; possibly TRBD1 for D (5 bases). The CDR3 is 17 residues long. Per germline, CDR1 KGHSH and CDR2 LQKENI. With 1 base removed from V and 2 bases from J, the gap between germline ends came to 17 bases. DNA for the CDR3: TGTGCCAGCTCACCACTCAGGGTCACCTCGTTTCAAGAGACCCAGTACTTC. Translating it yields CASSPLRVTSFQETQYF.

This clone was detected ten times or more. The chain's CDR3 is CASSERQGRDGYTF. Written as DNA, the CDR3 is TGTGCCAGCAGCGAACGACAGGGTAGGGATGGCTACACCTTC. The rearrangement joins TRBV6-1 to TRBJ1-2; 7 nucleotides match TRBD1. The CDR3 has 14 amino acids. V trimming: 6 bases; J trimming: 6 bases; junction bases outside the gene matches: 10. CDR1 and CDR2 from the germline V gene are MNHNS and SASEGT.

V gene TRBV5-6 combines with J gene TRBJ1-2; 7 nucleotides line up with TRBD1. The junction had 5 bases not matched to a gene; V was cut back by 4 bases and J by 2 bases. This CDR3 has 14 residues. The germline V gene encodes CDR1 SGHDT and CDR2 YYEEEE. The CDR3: CASSIRQGNYGYTF. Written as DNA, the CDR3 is TGTGCCAGCAGCATCCGACAGGGAAACTATGGCTACACCTTC.

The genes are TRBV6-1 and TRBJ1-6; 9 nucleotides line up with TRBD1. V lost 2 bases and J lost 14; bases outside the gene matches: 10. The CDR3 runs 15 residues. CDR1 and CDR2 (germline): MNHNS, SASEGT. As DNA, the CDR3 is TGTGCCAGCAGTGAATTAGGGAGGGGACAGGGATCCCTCCACTTT. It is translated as CASSELGRGQGSLHF.

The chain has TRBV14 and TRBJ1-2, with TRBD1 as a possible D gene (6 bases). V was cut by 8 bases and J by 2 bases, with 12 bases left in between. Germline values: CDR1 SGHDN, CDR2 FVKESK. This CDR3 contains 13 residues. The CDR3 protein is CASRGGDNYGYTF. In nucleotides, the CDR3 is TGTGCCAGCCGAGGGGGTGACAACTATGGCTACACCTTC.

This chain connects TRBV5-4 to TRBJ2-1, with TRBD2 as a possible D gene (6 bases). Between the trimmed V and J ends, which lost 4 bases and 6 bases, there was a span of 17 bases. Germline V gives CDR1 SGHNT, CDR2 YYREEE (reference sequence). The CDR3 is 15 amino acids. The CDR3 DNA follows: TGTGCCAGCAGCACGGCCGGGACTGGGACCAATGAGCAGTTCTTC. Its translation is CASSTAGTGTNEQFF.

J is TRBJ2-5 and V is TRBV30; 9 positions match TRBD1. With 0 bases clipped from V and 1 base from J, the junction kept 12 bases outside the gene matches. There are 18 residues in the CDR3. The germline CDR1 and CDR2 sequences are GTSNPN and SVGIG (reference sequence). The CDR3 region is CAWSVGWTGAPTQETQYF. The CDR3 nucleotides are TGTGCCTGGAGTGTAGGTTGGACAGGGGCGCCCACCCAAGAGACCCAGTACTTC.

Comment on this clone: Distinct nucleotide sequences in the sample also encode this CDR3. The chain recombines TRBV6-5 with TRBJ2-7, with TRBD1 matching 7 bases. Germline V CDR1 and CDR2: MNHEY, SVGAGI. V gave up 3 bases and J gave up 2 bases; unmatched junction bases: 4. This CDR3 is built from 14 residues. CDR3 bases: TGTGCCAGCAGTTATCAGGGGGTCCCCTACGAGCAGTACTTC. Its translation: CASSYQGVPYEQYF.

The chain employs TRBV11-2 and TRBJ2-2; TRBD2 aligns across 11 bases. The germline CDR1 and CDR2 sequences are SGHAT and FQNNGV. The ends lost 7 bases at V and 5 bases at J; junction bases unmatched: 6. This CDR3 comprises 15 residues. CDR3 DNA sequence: TGTGCCAGCACGACTAGCGGGGCAAATACCGGGGAGCTGTTTTTT. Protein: CASTTSGANTGELFF.

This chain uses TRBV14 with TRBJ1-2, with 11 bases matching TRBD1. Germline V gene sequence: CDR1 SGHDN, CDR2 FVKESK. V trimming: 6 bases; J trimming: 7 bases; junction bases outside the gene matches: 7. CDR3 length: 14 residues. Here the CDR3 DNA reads TGTGCCAGCAGTCTTGGACAGGGGGCGATTGGCTACACCTTC. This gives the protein CASSLGQGAIGYTF.

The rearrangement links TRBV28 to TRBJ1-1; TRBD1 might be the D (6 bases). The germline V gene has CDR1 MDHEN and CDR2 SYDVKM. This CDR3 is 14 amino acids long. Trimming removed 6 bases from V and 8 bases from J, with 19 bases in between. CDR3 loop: CASSRSGTLFEAFF. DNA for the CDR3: TGTGCCAGCAGCCGATCCGGGACACTTTTCGAAGCTTTCTTT.

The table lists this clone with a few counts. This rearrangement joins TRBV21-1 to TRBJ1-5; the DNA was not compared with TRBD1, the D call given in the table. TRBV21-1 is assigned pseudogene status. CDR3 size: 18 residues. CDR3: CASSTQGQGVRGDQPQHF. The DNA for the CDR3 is TGTGCCAGCAGCACTCAGGGACAGGGGGTAAGAGGGGATCAGCCCCAGCATTTT.

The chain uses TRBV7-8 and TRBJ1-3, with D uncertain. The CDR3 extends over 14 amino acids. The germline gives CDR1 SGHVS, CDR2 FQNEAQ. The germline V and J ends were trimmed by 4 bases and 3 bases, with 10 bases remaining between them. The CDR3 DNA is TGTGCCAGCAGCTGGGCCCTCCTTGGAAACACCATATATTTT. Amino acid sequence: CASSWALLGNTIYF.

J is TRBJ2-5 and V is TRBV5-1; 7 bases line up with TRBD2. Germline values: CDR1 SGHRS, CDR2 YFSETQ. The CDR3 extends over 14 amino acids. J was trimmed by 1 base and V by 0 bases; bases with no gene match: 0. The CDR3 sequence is CASSLASGQETQYF. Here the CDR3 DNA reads TGCGCCAGCAGCTTGGCTAGCGGCCAAGAGACCCAGTACTTC.

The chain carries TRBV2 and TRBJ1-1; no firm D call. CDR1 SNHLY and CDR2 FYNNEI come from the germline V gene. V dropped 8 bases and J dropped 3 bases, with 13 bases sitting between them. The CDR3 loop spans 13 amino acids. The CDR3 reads CASGRQRYTEAFF. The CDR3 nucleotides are TGTGCCAGCGGTAGGCAGCGATACACTGAAGCTTTCTTT. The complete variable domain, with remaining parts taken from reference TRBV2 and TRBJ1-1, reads EPEVTQTPSHQVTQMGQEVILRCVPISNHLYFYWYRQILGQKVEFLVSFYNNEISEKSEIFDDQFSVERPDGSNFTLKIRSTKLEDSAMYFCASGRQRYTEAFFGQGTRLTVV.

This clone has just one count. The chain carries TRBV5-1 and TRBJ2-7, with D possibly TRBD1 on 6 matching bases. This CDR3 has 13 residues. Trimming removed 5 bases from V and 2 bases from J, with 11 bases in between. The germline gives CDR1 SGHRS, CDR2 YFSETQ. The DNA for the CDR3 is TGCGCCAGCAGTCAGGACAGAACCTACGAGCAGTACTTC. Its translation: CASSQDRTYEQYF.

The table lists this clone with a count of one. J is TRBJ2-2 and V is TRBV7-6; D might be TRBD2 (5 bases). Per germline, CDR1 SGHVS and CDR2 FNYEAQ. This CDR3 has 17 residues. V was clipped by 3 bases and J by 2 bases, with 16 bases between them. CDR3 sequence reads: CASSFNLRGPNTGELFF. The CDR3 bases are TGTGCCAGCAGCTTCAACTTACGAGGGCCTAACACCGGGGAGCTGTTTTTT.

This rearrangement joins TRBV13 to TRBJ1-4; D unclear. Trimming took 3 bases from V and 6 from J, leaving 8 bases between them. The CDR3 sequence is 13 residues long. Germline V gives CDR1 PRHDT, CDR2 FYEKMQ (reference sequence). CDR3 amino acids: CASSFPQDEKLFF. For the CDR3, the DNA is TGTGCCAGCAGCTTCCCCCAGGATGAAAAACTGTTTTTT.

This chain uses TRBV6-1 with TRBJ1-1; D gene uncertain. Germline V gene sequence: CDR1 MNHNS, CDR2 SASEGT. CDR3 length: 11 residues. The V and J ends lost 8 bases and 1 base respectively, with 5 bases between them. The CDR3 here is CASLANTEAFF. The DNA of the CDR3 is TGTGCCAGCTTGGCGAACACTGAAGCTTTCTTT.

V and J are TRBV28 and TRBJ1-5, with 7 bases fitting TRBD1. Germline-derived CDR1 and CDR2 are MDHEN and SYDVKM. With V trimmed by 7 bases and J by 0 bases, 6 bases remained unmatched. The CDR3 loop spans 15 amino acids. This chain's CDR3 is CASTNAGGSNQPQHF. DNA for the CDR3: TGTGCCAGCACTAACGCAGGGGGTAGCAATCAGCCCCAGCATTTT.

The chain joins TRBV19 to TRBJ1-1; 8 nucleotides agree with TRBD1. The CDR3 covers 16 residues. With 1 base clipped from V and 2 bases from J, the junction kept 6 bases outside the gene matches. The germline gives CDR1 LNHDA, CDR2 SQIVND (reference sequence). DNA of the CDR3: TGTGCCAGTAGTATAGGCCGACAGGGGTATAACACTGAAGCTTTCTTT. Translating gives CASSIGRQGYNTEAFF.

The CDR3: CASSRVGGYNEQFF. CDR3 nucleotide sequence: TGTGCCAGCAGCCGCGTGGGGGGTTACAATGAGCAGTTCTTC. The chain links TRBV7-9 to TRBJ2-1; possibly TRBD2 for D (6 bases). The CDR3 covers 14 residues. The germline gives CDR1 SEHNR, CDR2 FQNEAQ (reference sequence). The germline V and J ends were trimmed by 5 bases and 4 bases, with 12 bases remaining between them.

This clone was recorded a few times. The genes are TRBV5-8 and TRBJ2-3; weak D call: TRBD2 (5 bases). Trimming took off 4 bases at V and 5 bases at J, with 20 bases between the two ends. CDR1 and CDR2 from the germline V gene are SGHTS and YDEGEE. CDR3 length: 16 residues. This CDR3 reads CASSPRLGPRGDTQYF. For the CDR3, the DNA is TGTGCCAGCAGCCCGCGCTTAGGGCCACGGGGAGATACGCAGTATTTT.

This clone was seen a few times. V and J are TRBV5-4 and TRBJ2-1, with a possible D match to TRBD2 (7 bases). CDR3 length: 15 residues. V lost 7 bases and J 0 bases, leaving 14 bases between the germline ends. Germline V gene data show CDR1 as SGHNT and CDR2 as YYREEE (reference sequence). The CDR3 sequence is CASVEGGGSYNEQFF. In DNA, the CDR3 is TGTGCCAGCGTAGAAGGGGGGGGCTCCTACAATGAGCAGTTCTTC.